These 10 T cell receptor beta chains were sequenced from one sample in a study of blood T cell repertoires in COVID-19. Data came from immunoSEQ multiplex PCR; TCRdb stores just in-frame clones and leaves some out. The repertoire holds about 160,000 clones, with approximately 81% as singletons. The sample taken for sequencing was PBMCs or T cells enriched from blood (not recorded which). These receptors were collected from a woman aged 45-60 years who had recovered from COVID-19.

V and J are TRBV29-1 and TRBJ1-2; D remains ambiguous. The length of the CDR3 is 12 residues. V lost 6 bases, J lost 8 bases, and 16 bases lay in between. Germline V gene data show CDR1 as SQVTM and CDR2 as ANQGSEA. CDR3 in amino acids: CSVLEPGRGYTF. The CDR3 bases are TGCAGCGTCCTAGAACCCGGTAGAGGCTACACCTTC.

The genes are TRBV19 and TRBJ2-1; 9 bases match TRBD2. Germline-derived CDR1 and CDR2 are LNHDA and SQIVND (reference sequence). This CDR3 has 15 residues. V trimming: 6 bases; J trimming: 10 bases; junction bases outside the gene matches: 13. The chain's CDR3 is CASRLQAGGPMEQFF. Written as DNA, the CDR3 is TGTGCCAGTAGGCTTCAAGCGGGAGGTCCAATGGAGCAGTTCTTC.

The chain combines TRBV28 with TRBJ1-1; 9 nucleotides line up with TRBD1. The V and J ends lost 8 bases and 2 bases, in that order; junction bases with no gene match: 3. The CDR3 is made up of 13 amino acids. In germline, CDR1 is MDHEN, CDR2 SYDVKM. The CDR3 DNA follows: TGTGCCAGCGGAACAGGGGGCAACACTGAAGCTTTCTTT. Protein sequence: CASGTGGNTEAFF.

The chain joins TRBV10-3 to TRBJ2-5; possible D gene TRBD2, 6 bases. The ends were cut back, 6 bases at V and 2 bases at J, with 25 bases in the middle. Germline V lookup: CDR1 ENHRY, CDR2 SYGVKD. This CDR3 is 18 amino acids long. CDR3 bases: TGTGCCATCAGCCGAGGATCGACAGCCGGGACTCTACAAGAGACCCAGTACTTC. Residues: CAISRGSTAGTLQETQYF.

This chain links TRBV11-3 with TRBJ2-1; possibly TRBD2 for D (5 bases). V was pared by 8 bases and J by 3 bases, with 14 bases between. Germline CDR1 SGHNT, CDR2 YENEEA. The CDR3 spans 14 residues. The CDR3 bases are TGTGCCAGCTCCATAGGGAGTTTCTACAATGAGCAGTTCTTC. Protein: CASSIGSFYNEQFF.

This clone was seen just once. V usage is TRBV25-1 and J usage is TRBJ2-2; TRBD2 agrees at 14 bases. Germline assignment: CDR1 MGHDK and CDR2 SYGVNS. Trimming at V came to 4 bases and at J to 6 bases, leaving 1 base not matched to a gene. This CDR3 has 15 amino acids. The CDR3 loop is CASSGGLAGAGELFF. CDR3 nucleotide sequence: TGTGCCAGCAGTGGGGGACTAGCGGGAGCCGGGGAGCTGTTTTTT.

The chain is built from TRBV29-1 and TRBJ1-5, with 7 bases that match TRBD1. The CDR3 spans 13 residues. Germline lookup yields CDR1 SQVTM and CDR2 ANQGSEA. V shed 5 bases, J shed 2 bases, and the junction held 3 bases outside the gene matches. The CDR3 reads CSVRQGGNQPQHF. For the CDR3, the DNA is TGCAGCGTTAGACAGGGCGGCAATCAGCCCCAGCATTTT.

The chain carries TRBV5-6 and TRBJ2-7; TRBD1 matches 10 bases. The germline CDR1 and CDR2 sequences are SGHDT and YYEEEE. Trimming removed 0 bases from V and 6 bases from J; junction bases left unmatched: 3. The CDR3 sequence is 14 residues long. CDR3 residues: CASSLVGQGIEQYF. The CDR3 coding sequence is TGTGCCAGCAGCTTGGTGGGACAGGGGATCGAGCAGTACTTC.

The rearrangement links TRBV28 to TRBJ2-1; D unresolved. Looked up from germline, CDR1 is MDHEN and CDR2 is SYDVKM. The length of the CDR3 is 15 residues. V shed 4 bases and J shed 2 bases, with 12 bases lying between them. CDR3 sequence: CASSSRQVPYNEQFF. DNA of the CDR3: TGTGCCAGCAGTTCCAGGCAGGTACCCTACAATGAGCAGTTCTTC.

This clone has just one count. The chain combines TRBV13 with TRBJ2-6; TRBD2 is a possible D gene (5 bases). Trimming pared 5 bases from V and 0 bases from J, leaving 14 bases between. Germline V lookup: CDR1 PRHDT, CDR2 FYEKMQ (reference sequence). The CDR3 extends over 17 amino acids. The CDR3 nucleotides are TGTGCCAGCAGCGGAGGACTCCTAAGCTCTGGGGCCAACGTCCTGACTTTC. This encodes CASSGGLLSSGANVLTF.